This TCR beta chain derives from a study of cytomegalovirus exposure and HLA in healthy donors. Study findings and constraints: Researchers reportedly found TCR beta sequences accurately predicted most subjects' HLA-A and HLA-B alleles. Researchers catalogued 150 or so TCR beta chains as cytomegalovirus-associated. Fewer N-insertions than the roughly 670-donor mean were reportedly shown by an Asian-associated ancestry cluster in a later analysis.

PCR was performed using 60 Vbeta and 13 Jbeta primers. Sequenced by immunoSEQ multiplex PCR; TCRdb stores in-frame clones only, minus some. The top ten clones hold less than 0.35% of a sample with about 200,000 clones, 86% of them seen once. Trimming cost V 3 bases and J 6 bases; bases outside gene matches: 7. This CDR3 has 14 residues. Germline CDR1 and CDR2: SGHRS and YFSETQ. With regard to this clone: Its antigen is not known.

Sample: PBMCs. The rearrangement joins TRBV5-1 to TRBJ2-7; 9 bases fit TRBD2. This receptor was identified in a woman aged 25-40 years in good health and CMV-seronegative. Written as DNA, the CDR3 is TGCGCCAGCAGCTCCCTAGCGGGAAGAGGCGAGCAGTACTTC. Its translation: CASSSLAGRGEQYF. Full variable domain (missing parts from reference TRBV5-1 and TRBJ2-7): KAGVTQTPRYLIKTRGQQVTLSCSPISGHRSVSWYQQTPGQGLQFLFEYFSETQRNKGNFPGRFSGRQFSNSRSEMNVSTLELGDSALYLCASSSLAGRGEQYFGPGTRLTVT.